The rows below give T cell receptor beta chains drawn from one sample of a study of shared clonotypes between healthy human individuals. The protocol was immunoSEQ multiplex PCR, while the TCRdb copy is restricted to in-frame clones and leaves out a portion. Here the sample spans approximately 1,500,000 clones, 95% to 99% being singletons. The sample taken for sequencing was naive CD4+ T cells sorted from blood. These receptors were collected from a man aged 25 to 40 in good health. The CDR3 runs from the conserved cysteine through the conserved F or W. Fields, in order: J gene, clone size, CDR3 length, V gene, D gene, CDR3 DNA, CDR3 protein. The D gene is left open where the match is weak. A row's size may be missing; if present it is once, few, many or a size class.

>TRBJ1-2|.|16|TRBV19|TRBD1
TGTGCCAGTAGTATCCGGGGGACAGCTCGAATCTATGGCTACACCTTC
CASSIRGTARIYGYTF
>TRBJ1-1|.|14|TRBV5-4|.
TGTGCCAGCAGCTTGGCTATGACGAACACTGAAGCTTTCTTT
CASSLAMTNTEAFF
>TRBJ2-7|.|14|TRBV5-1|.
TGCGCCAGCAGCAGCGACTGGCCTGCAGGCGAGCAGTACTTC
CASSSDWPAGEQYF
>TRBJ2-3|once|21|TRBV9|TRBD2
TGTGCCAGCAGCGTAGGACCTTCTAGCGGGAATCTAATTGGTCGACCAGATACGCAGTATTTT
CASSVGPSSGNLIGRPDTQYF
>TRBJ2-5|.|14|TRBV7-6|.
TGTGCCAGCAGCTTATTGGTAGGGGGAGAGACCCAGTACTTC
CASSLLVGGETQYF
>TRBJ2-4|.|19|TRBV7-8|TRBD1
TGTGCCAGCAGCTTAGCACCTTGGACAGGGGGTAAAGGCAAAAACATTCAGTACTTC
CASSLAPWTGGKGKNIQYF
>TRBJ2-7|.|19|TRBV7-9|TRBD2
TGTGCCAGCAGCTTCCCCGGGACTAGCGGGAGGGGTCTCATTTACGAGCAGTACTTC
CASSFPGTSGRGLIYEQYF
>TRBJ2-7|.|14|TRBV9|.
TGTGCCAGCAGCGTCGGGGGGACAGCCTACGAGCAGTACTTC
CASSVGGTAYEQYF
>TRBJ2-3|.|14|TRBV7-3|TRBD2
TGTGCCAGCAGCACTAGCGGGAATACAGATACGCAGTATTTT
CASSTSGNTDTQYF
>TRBJ2-3|.|11|TRBV6-6|.
TGTGCCAGCAGTCCTAGGGATACGCAGTATTTT
CASSPRDTQYF
>TRBJ2-1|.|18|TRBV18|TRBD2
TGTGCCAGCTCAGCTCCCGCGGGGACTAGCGTCATTCTGGATGAGCAGTTCTTC
CASSAPAGTSVILDEQFF
>TRBJ1-3|.|12|TRBV6-5|.
TGTGCCAGCAGTTACGAAGGAAACACCATATATTTT
CASSYEGNTIYF
>TRBJ1-3|.|15|TRBV9|.
TGTGCCAGCAGCGCCAGATCCTACTCTGGAAACACCATATATTTT
CASSARSYSGNTIYF
>TRBJ2-3|.|15|TRBV27|.
TGTGCCAGCAGAATGGGGGGCAGGGGAACAGATACGCAGTATTTT
CASRMGGRGTDTQYF